This T cell receptor (beta chain) was sequenced for a study of Ad26.COV2.S vaccination and SARS-CoV-2 variants. In the study overall: Each vaccinee took Ad26.COV2.S intramuscularly, once or twice 56 days apart. Study-wide results and caveats: Total responses of T cells may have been underestimated by the analyses of TCR breadth and depth. While placebo recipients had lower spike-specific TCR breadth, vaccine recipients had more. Post-vaccination breadth of spike-specific CD8+ and CD4+ T cell responses was reportedly substantial.

The sample's treatment: approximately 18 received Ad26.COV2.S at low or high dose, single or two shots; a few received placebo; per-sample allocation not given. Samples came from day 63 after the first vaccine or placebo injection. Worth noting for this clone: Antigen unknown.

With V trimmed by 4 bases and J by 7 bases, 1 base remained unmatched. The CDR3 is 11 residues long. Germline V CDR1 and CDR2: SGHRS, YFSETQ. Method: immunoSEQ multiplex PCR; TCRdb's copy keeps in-frame clones and lacks some. The sample holds over 250,000 clones; 87% are singletons and the top ten take approximately 3.3%. Specimen: peripheral blood, collected in a trial of Ad26.COV2.S vaccine versus placebo. The sequence derives from a person aged 18-60 years who received the Ad26.COV2.S COVID-19 vaccine or a placebo. J is TRBJ2-7 and V is TRBV5-1; TRBD1 matches 8 bases. The CDR3 sequence is CASSRDREQYF. Written as DNA, the CDR3 is TGCGCCAGCAGCAGGGACAGGGAGCAGTACTTC.